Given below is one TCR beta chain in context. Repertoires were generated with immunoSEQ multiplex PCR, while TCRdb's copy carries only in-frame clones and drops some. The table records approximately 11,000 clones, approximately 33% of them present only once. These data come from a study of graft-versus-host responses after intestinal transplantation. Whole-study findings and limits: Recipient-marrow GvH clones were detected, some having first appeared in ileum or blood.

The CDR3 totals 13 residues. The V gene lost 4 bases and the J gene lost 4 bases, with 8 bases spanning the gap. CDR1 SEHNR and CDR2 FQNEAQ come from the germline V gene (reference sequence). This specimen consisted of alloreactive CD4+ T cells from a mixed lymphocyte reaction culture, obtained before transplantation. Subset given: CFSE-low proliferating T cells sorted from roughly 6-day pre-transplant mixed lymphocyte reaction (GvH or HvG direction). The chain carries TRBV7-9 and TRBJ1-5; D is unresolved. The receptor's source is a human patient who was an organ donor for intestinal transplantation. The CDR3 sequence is CASSYTENQPQHF. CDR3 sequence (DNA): TGTGCCAGCAGCTATACAGAAAATCAGCCCCAGCATTTT.